This TCR beta chain was captured in a study of T cells expressing NK-cell markers. Study background: Sorted CD3+CD56+NKG2C+, CD3+CD56+NKG2C- and CD3+CD56-NKG2C+ T-cell subsets were beta-chain profiled.

CDR3 length: 17 amino acids. Germline V gives CDR1 SQVTM, CDR2 ANQGSEA. Reanalyzing the 5' RACE reads, TCRdb keeps one entry per CDR3 protein, without DNA. The specimen's table records 350,000 to 400,000 distinct CDR3 sequences. Sample: blood T cells: a sorted CD56 or NKG2C T cell subset, CD4+ or CD8+ T cells, or bulk PBMC T cells (not recorded which). The sequence was collected from a woman aged 45-65 years in good health. The V and J genes are TRBV29-1 and TRBJ2-3; TCRdb selects TRBD1, and the lack of DNA leaves this call unchecked. The CDR3 sequence is CSVDPRGQGGGTDTQYF.